These 27 T cell receptor beta chains share one sample of origin, sequenced in a study of T cell responses to AZD1222 COVID-19 vaccine. Measured with immunoSEQ multiplex PCR; TCRdb has only the in-frame clones, and not every one. This table has approximately 80,000 clones, approximately 85% appearing once. The sequenced sample was peripheral blood, obtained 28 days after the second AZD1222 dose. These receptors came from an adult who received the AZD1222 COVID-19 vaccine.

CDR3 loop: CASSGGQWSYSNQPQHF. CDR3 coding DNA: TGTGCCAGCAGTGGGGGACAGTGGAGTTATAGCAATCAGCCCCAGCATTTT. This chain connects TRBV28 to TRBJ1-5, with 7 bases aligning to TRBD1. J was trimmed by 0 bases and V by 5 bases; bases with no gene match: 10. Germline CDR1 reads MDHEN; CDR2 reads SYDVKM. The CDR3 contains 17 residues.

The chain employs TRBV4-1 and TRBJ2-7; 11 bases line up with TRBD1. CDR1 is MGHRA and CDR2 is YSYEKL in the germline V gene. The CDR3 is made up of 15 amino acids. The V segment lost 0 bases and the J segment 4 bases; nucleotides outside the gene matches: 2. CDR3 loop: CASSQEDRGLYEQYF. The CDR3 DNA sequence: TGCGCCAGCAGCCAAGAGGACAGGGGGCTGTACGAGCAGTACTTC.

V and J are TRBV29-1 and TRBJ2-5; D is perhaps TRBD1 (5 bases). The germline V and J ends were trimmed by 6 bases and 0 bases, with 11 bases remaining between them. CDR1 and CDR2 (germline): SQVTM, ANQGSEA. There are 13 residues in the CDR3. The CDR3 DNA is TGCAGCGTGGGGCAGAGGTACCAAGAGACCCAGTACTTC. Protein product: CSVGQRYQETQYF.

This clone showed up just once. J is TRBJ2-1 and V is TRBV4-1, with TRBD2 as a possible D gene (5 bases). CDR1 is MGHRA and CDR2 is YSYEKL in the germline V gene. This CDR3 comprises 13 residues. V was clipped by 0 bases and J by 15 bases, with 15 bases between them. The CDR3 DNA reads as TGCGCCAGCAGCCAAGAGCGTGGGGAGTCGGCGTTCTTC. Protein sequence: CASSQERGESAFF.

The rearrangement uses TRBV3-1 (or the pseudogene TRBV3-2) and TRBJ2-3, with 12 bases fitting TRBD2. Germline V gene sequence: CDR1 LGHDT, CDR2 YNNKEL (reference sequence). The ends lost 0 bases at V and 5 bases at J; junction bases unmatched: 9. CDR3 length equals 18 residues. The CDR3 here is CASSQDSGLAGRVDTQYF. CDR3 in DNA: TGTGCCAGCAGCCAAGATAGTGGACTAGCGGGGCGTGTAGATACGCAGTATTTT.

CDR3: CASSLGQNTEAFF. The CDR3 DNA reads as TGTGCCAGCAGCTTAGGACAGAACACTGAAGCTTTCTTT. The V and J genes are TRBV7-2 and TRBJ1-1, with D hard to call. The V end lost 1 base, the J end lost 1 base, and 4 bases lay between the germline ends. CDR3 length: 13 amino acids. The V gene's germline CDR1 is SGHTA and CDR2 FQGNSA.

This clone was detected only once. The rearrangement joins TRBV6-5 to TRBJ2-2; 7 bases fit TRBD2. Trimming cost V 10 bases and J 3 bases; bases outside gene matches: 11. The CDR3 contains 15 residues. Germline V CDR1 and CDR2: MNHEY, SVGAGI. CDR3 nucleotides: TGTGCCACCCACGTGGGACTAACTTACACCGGGGAGCTGTTTTTT. Protein product: CATHVGLTYTGELFF.

The chain uses TRBV14 and TRBJ1-3; no definite D call. The CDR3 totals 14 residues. V was trimmed by 1 base and J by 5 bases, leaving 9 bases between them. Germline loops: CDR1 SGHDN, CDR2 FVKESK. The CDR3 here is CASSQALGRNTIYF. CDR3 DNA sequence: TGTGCCAGCAGCCAAGCGCTGGGTAGAAACACCATATATTTT. Complete variable domain (other parts from reference TRBV14 and TRBJ1-3): EAGVTQFPSHSVIEKGQTVTLRCDPISGHDNLYWYRRVMGKEIKFLLHFVKESKQDESGMPNNRFLAERTGGTYSTLKVQPAELEDSGVYFCASSQALGRNTIYFGEGSWLTVV.

V gene TRBV4-3 combines with J gene TRBJ1-3; D not resolved. This CDR3 comprises 16 residues. Germline CDR1 and CDR2: LGHNA and YSLEER. With 0 bases removed from V and 0 bases from J, the gap between germline ends came to 9 bases. The CDR3 sequence: CASSQDWQISGNTIYF. CDR3 coding DNA: TGCGCCAGCAGCCAAGATTGGCAGATCTCTGGAAACACCATATATTTT.

The V gene is TRBV21-1, the J gene TRBJ1-5; no check of the table's D call, TRBD1, against the DNA was made. TRBV21-1 counts as a pseudogene. The CDR3 covers 18 residues. The CDR3 region has the DNA TGTGCCAGCAGCAATAGGGACAGGGGCTTCGTCAGTAATCAGCCCCAGCATTTT. It encodes CASSNRDRGFVSNQPQHF.

J is TRBJ2-3 and V is TRBV2, with 8 bases lining up with TRBD1. Unmatched junction bases numbered 8, after V lost 6 bases and J lost 6 bases. Germline values: CDR1 SNHLY, CDR2 FYNNEI. This CDR3 is 14 amino acids long. The CDR3 sequence is CASSWTGKADTQYF. The CDR3 bases are TGTGCCAGCAGCTGGACAGGGAAGGCCGATACGCAGTATTTT.

The V and J genes are TRBV15 and TRBJ1-5, with a possible D match to TRBD1 (6 bases). V was shortened by 9 bases and J by 1 base, with 13 bases between the two germline ends. The CDR3 runs 14 residues. Germline-derived CDR1 and CDR2 are LNHNV and YYDKDF (reference sequence). In DNA form, the CDR3 reads TGTGCCACGCACGCAGGGGTCAGCAATCAGCCCCAGCATTTT. Residues: CATHAGVSNQPQHF. Complete variable domain (other parts from reference TRBV15 and TRBJ1-5): DAMVIQNPRYQVTQFGKPVTLSCSQTLNHNVMYWYQQKSSQAPKLLFHYYDKDFNNEADTPDNFQSRRPNTSFCFLDIRSPGLGDTAMYLCATHAGVSNQPQHFGDGTRLSIL.

This clone has just one count. The V and J genes are TRBV7-6 and TRBJ1-2; D not certain. This CDR3 is 13 amino acids long. V lost 2 bases, J lost 4 bases, and 8 bases lay in between. In germline, CDR1 is SGHVS, CDR2 FNYEAQ. The CDR3 loop reads CASSLSSIYGYTF. CDR3 in DNA: TGTGCCAGCAGCTTAAGTTCGATCTATGGCTACACCTTC.

V gene TRBV19 combines with J gene TRBJ2-7, with D uncertain. CDR1 is LNHDA and CDR2 is SQIVND in the germline V gene (reference sequence). This CDR3 comprises 14 residues. V was trimmed by 5 bases and J by 2 bases, leaving 13 bases between them. DNA for the CDR3: TGTGCCAGTAGTGTTCAAACAGCGACCTACGAGCAGTACTTC. This codes for CASSVQTATYEQYF.

The chain links TRBV7-9 to TRBJ1-1; maybe TRBD1 (5 bases). The CDR3 sequence is 16 residues long. V lost 2 bases to trimming and J lost 5 bases, with 18 bases between them. The germline V gene encodes CDR1 SEHNR and CDR2 FQNEAQ (reference sequence). CDR3 in DNA: TGTGCCAGCAGCTTACGCGGGGCGGTGTTAGATACTGAAGCTTTCTTT. Residues: CASSLRGAVLDTEAFF.

This clone was seen a few times. V and J are TRBV28 and TRBJ2-2; TRBD2 matches at 9 bases. The trim removed 6 bases at V and 7 bases at J, leaving 9 bases unmatched. This CDR3 has 15 amino acids. CDR1 is MDHEN, CDR2 SYDVKM, per germline. The CDR3 spells CASSPLAGSVGELFF. The CDR3 DNA reads as TGTGCCAGCAGCCCTCTAGCGGGATCGGTCGGGGAGCTGTTTTTT.

This sequence joins TRBV7-3 and TRBJ2-3, with 14 bases matching TRBD2. CDR3 length equals 17 residues. Germline CDR1 is SGHTA and CDR2 is FQGTGA. The V gene end was trimmed by 5 bases and the J gene end by 0 bases; junction bases not matched to a gene: 4. The CDR3 sequence: CASSKGLAGASTDTQYF. The CDR3 DNA reads TGTGCCAGCAGCAAGGGACTAGCGGGGGCTAGCACAGATACGCAGTATTTT.

Only one count was recorded for this clone. The chain joins TRBV6-1 to TRBJ1-5; 11 positions agree with TRBD1. CDR3 size: 16 residues. V lost 0 bases and J lost 3; bases outside the gene matches: 1. Germline CDR1 is MNHNS and CDR2 is SASEGT. The CDR3 sequence: CASSEAGQGVNQPQHF. The DNA of the CDR3 is TGTGCCAGCAGTGAAGCGGGACAGGGGGTCAATCAGCCCCAGCATTTT.

As DNA, the CDR3 is TGTGCCAGCAGCTTAGTTCGGCAGATCTCTGGAAACACCATATATTTT. Encoded protein: CASSLVRQISGNTIYF. V gene TRBV7-9 combines with J gene TRBJ1-3; D is ambiguous. Germline V CDR1 and CDR2: SEHNR, FQNEAQ (reference sequence). Trimming took off 1 base at V and 0 bases at J, with 10 bases between the two ends. The CDR3 consists of 16 residues.

The rearrangement links TRBV7-9 to TRBJ1-4; TRBD1 is a possible D gene (5 bases). Looked up from germline, CDR1 is SEHNR and CDR2 is FQNEAQ (reference sequence). Trimming cost V 3 bases and J 8 bases, with 10 bases left between them. The CDR3 length is 13 residues. DNA of the CDR3: TGTGCCAGCAGCTTGTTGGGACCCGAAAAACTGTTTTTT. Encoded protein: CASSLLGPEKLFF.

The chain recombines TRBV11-3 with TRBJ2-5; 10 nucleotides line up with TRBD2. This CDR3 has 17 amino acids. With V trimmed by 1 base and J by 2 bases, 7 bases remained unmatched. The germline gives CDR1 SGHNT, CDR2 YENEEA. In DNA form, the CDR3 reads TGTGCCAGCAGCTTAGGGCTAGCGGGGGCCATGCAAGAGACCCAGTACTTC. Translated: CASSLGLAGAMQETQYF.

The V gene is TRBV29-1, the J gene TRBJ1-5, with D possibly matching TRBD1 (5 bases). Per the germline V gene, CDR1 is SQVTM and CDR2 is ANQGSEA. V was cut by 7 bases and J by 11 bases, with 21 bases left in between. The CDR3 has 13 amino acids. The CDR3 sequence is CSAGGTPPSAQHF. The DNA of the CDR3 is TGCAGCGCTGGGGGGACGCCGCCGTCGGCCCAGCATTTT.

The chain carries TRBV6-5 and TRBJ2-7; 8 bases match TRBD1. The germline CDR1 and CDR2 sequences are MNHEY and SVGAGI. This CDR3 contains 15 residues. V shed 0 bases and J 3 bases; nucleotides not matched to a gene: 4. The CDR3 DNA is TGTGCCAGCAGTTACTCGCGGACAGGGTACTACGAGCAGTACTTC. Its translation is CASSYSRTGYYEQYF.

The J gene is TRBJ2-2, the V gene TRBV5-4, with D perhaps matching TRBD1 or TRBD2 (5 bases each). Germline V gene data show CDR1 as SGHNT and CDR2 as YYREEE (reference sequence). V gave up 3 bases and J gave up 7 bases, with 22 bases separating them. The CDR3 totals 17 residues. CDR3 sequence: CASSSEYGKTVSGELFF. CDR3 DNA sequence: TGTGCCAGCAGCTCCGAGTACGGGAAGACAGTAAGCGGGGAGCTGTTTTTT.

As to this clone: The junction and the germline gene differ at one end; a read error may be behind it. This sequence joins TRBV4-2 and TRBJ2-7, with 9 nucleotides matching TRBD2. The CDR3 totals 16 residues. From germline, CDR1 is LGHNA and CDR2 YNFKEQ. The DNA of the CDR3 is TGTGCCAGCAGCCAAGATGCGGCGGGAGGGCCAGGGGAGCAGCACTTC. Its protein is CASSQDAAGGPGEQHF.

The gene calls are TRBV5-4 and TRBJ1-2; TRBD1 aligns across 8 bases. The CDR3 totals 14 residues. CDR1 is SGHNT and CDR2 is YYREEE in the germline V gene (reference sequence). V trimming: 4 bases; J trimming: 3 bases; junction bases outside the gene matches: 5. The CDR3 sequence is CASSVQGADYGYTF. The CDR3 bases are TGTGCCAGCAGCGTGCAGGGGGCGGACTATGGCTACACCTTC.

This clone came up once. V and J are TRBV6-1 and TRBJ1-2; the D is unclear. Trimming took off 1 base at V and 3 bases at J, with 12 bases between the two ends. The CDR3 has 15 amino acids. Looked up from germline, CDR1 is MNHNS and CDR2 is SASEGT. CDR3 sequence (DNA): TGTGCCAGCAGTGAAGGGGAAAGGGCAGACTATGGCTACACCTTC. It encodes CASSEGERADYGYTF.